This TCR beta chain emerged from a study of response to subunit inactivated influenza vaccine. Each CDR3 protein is one row after TCRdb ran MiXCR on the RT-PCR reads. The sample gives about half a million distinct CDR3 sequences, less than 30% of which show up once; 1.9% is in the top ten. The ends were cut back, 0 bases at V and 4 bases at J, with 9 bases in the middle. The length of the CDR3 is 13 residues. Looked up from germline, CDR1 is DFQATT and CDR2 is SNEGSKA (reference sequence). Study-level results: Authors suggested that a seasonal influenza vaccination recruits few new T cells each time.

A remark on this clonotype: Its antigen is unknown.

The specimen was CD4+ T cells sorted from PBMCs, collected approximately 5 days after vaccination. J is TRBJ2-5 and V is TRBV20-1; no reliable D call. This clonotype originated in a man aged 45-65 years who received an inactivated influenza vaccine. CDR3 coding DNA: TGCAGTGCTAGAGATCGCCTGGGAGAGACCCAGTACTTC. Protein: CSARDRLGETQYF.